This TCR beta chain was observed in a study of response to subunit inactivated influenza vaccine. Study results and caveats: Few additional T cells are recruited per seasonal influenza vaccination, authors suggested.

This clonotype has at least ten counts. Its antigen is as yet unknown. This CDR3 region has 13 residues. V was clipped by 3 bases and J by 5 bases, with 8 bases between them. Germline V gene lookup returns CDR1 SGHVS and CDR2 FNYEAQ. TCRdb itself ran the RT-PCR reads through MiXCR, one entry per CDR3 protein. The table has just over 300,000 distinct CDR3 sequences, 20% to 25% seen once. This chain connects TRBV7-6 to TRBJ2-1, with D maybe TRBD1 (5 bases). This receptor was identified in a man aged 50-75 years who received an inactivated influenza vaccine. The specimen was PBMCs from blood, collected about 19 months after vaccination. The DNA for the CDR3 is TGTGCCAGCAGCTTGGACACGAACAATGAGCAGTTCTTC. Amino acid sequence: CASSLDTNNEQFF.